This TCR beta chain was profiled in a study of blood T cell repertoires in COVID-19. CDR1 SEHNR and CDR2 FQNEAQ come from the germline V gene (reference sequence). Trimming took off 2 bases at V and 7 bases at J, with 9 bases between the two ends. The CDR3 sequence is 12 residues long. Measured with immunoSEQ multiplex PCR; TCRdb has only the in-frame clones, and not every one. This table has tens of thousands of clones, 70% to 90% appearing once. The sequencing sample was made of peripheral blood. This receptor was obtained from a man between 45 and 60 years old with acute or convalescent COVID-19. The chain has TRBV7-9 and TRBJ2-7; tentative D call: TRBD2 (6 bases). CDR3 bases: TGTGCCAGCAGCTTAAGAGCGGGTGAGCAGTACTTC. Amino acids: CASSLRAGEQYF.